One and the same sample provided the 23 T cell receptor beta chains below, sequenced in a study of cytomegalovirus exposure and HLA in healthy donors. Vbeta (60) and Jbeta (13) primers were used in the PCR. Here immunoSEQ multiplex PCR was the method, and the copy in TCRdb shows in-frame clones only, minus some. The sample includes fewer than 250,000 clones, approximately 82% of them seen just once. The material sequenced was PBMCs. The receptors shown here come from a male donor in good health and CMV-seronegative.

This chain connects TRBV5-1 to TRBJ1-2, with no clear D. Germline assignment: CDR1 SGHRS and CDR2 YFSETQ. The CDR3 runs to 14 residues. Trimming removed 2 bases from V and 7 bases from J, with 15 bases in between. CDR3 nucleotides: TGCGCCAGCAGCTTCTCGCCCGGGGATGGTGGCTACACCTTC. This translates into CASSFSPGDGGYTF.

In DNA form, the CDR3 reads TGCAGCGTACGACAGGGGAACACTGAAGCTTTCTTT. This translates into CSVRQGNTEAFF. The V call is TRBV29-1, the J call TRBJ1-1, with 7 positions matching TRBD1. Trimming at V came to 6 bases and at J to 1 base, leaving 2 bases not matched to a gene. The CDR3 has 12 residues. The germline V gene has CDR1 SQVTM and CDR2 ANQGSEA.

The chain is built from TRBV5-1 and TRBJ2-5; 7 nucleotides match TRBD1. V was pared by 0 bases and J by 4 bases, with 3 bases of the junction left unmatched. The germline gives CDR1 SGHRS, CDR2 YFSETQ. The CDR3 length is 14 residues. The CDR3 here is CASSLEAGGETQYF. In DNA form, the CDR3 reads TGCGCCAGCAGCTTGGAGGCAGGGGGAGAGACCCAGTACTTC.

V is TRBV4-1 and J is TRBJ2-3; weak D call: TRBD2 (5 bases). Germline loops: CDR1 MGHRA, CDR2 YSYEKL. The CDR3 has 18 amino acids. V lost 4 bases and J lost 2, with 22 bases in between. DNA of the CDR3: TGCGCCAGCAGCCTCCCCCAGCGGAGCGGAATATACACAGATACGCAGTATTTT. It specifies CASSLPQRSGIYTDTQYF.

The rearrangement joins TRBV7-9 to TRBJ2-2; the match to TRBD1 covers 8 bases. The V gene end was trimmed by 4 bases and the J gene end by 0 bases; junction bases not matched to a gene: 7. There are 17 residues in the CDR3. The germline V gene encodes CDR1 SEHNR and CDR2 FQNEAQ (reference sequence). In DNA, the CDR3 is TGTGCCAGCAGCTCGAATACGGGACAGGCGAACACCGGGGAGCTGTTTTTT. Encoded protein: CASSSNTGQANTGELFF.

V usage is TRBV28 and J usage is TRBJ2-1; TRBD2 agrees at 15 bases. CDR3 size: 18 residues. With 1 base clipped from V and 8 bases from J, the junction kept 9 bases outside the gene matches. Germline CDR1 MDHEN, CDR2 SYDVKM. For the CDR3, the DNA is TGTGCCAGCAGTTTATCCCTTAGGACTAGCGGGGGGGCGGATGAGCAGTTCTTC. This sequence encodes CASSLSLRTSGGADEQFF.

The chain recombines TRBV6-1 with TRBJ2-1; weak D call: TRBD2 (6 bases). The CDR3 loop spans 15 amino acids. Trimming removed 8 bases at V and 4 bases at J, with 18 bases between. Germline values: CDR1 MNHNS, CDR2 SASEGT. CDR3 DNA: TGTGCCAGCCCCTTCCGGGAGAGCGGATACAATGAGCAGTTCTTC. Its translation is CASPFRESGYNEQFF.

The chain links TRBV11-2 to TRBJ2-7; 12 bases fit TRBD2. Per the germline V gene, CDR1 is SGHAT and CDR2 is FQNNGV. The J segment lost 5 bases and the V segment lost 2 bases, leaving 13 bases of the junction unmatched. CDR3 length: 18 amino acids. The DNA for the CDR3 is TGTGCCAGCAGCTTATCCCGTCCGGGACTAGCGGGTCTGCACGAGCAGTACTTC. This encodes CASSLSRPGLAGLHEQYF. Full variable domain (remainder filled in from reference TRBV11-2 and TRBJ2-7): EAGVAQSPRYKIIEKRQSVAFWCNPISGHATLYWYQQILGQGPKLLIQFQNNGVVDDSQLPKDRFSAERLKGVDSTLKIQPAKLEDSAVYLCASSLSRPGLAGLHEQYFGPGTRLTVT.

The chain is built from TRBV28 and TRBJ2-7; possible D gene TRBD1, 6 bases. In germline, CDR1 is MDHEN, CDR2 SYDVKM. Between the trimmed V and J ends, which lost 5 bases and 5 bases, there was a span of 19 bases. This CDR3 has 15 residues. DNA for the CDR3: TGTGCCAGCAGTCTTATAGGGCAGGGGACCGACGAGCAGTACTTC. Its translation is CASSLIGQGTDEQYF. Variable domain in full (rest from reference TRBV28 and TRBJ2-7): DVKVTQSSRYLVKRTGEKVFLECVQDMDHENMFWYRQDPGLGLRLIYFSYDVKMKEKGDIPEGYSVSREKKERFSLILESASTNQTSMYLCASSLIGQGTDEQYFGPGTRLTVT.

The chain links TRBV30 to TRBJ2-7; tentatively, D is TRBD1 (6 bases). Looked up from germline, CDR1 is GTSNPN and CDR2 is SVGIG (reference sequence). The CDR3 extends over 12 amino acids. Trimming left V 3 bases short and J 7 bases short, with 13 bases between. The CDR3 reads CAWSPQGQEQYF. CDR3 nucleotides: TGTGCCTGGAGCCCCCAGGGGCAAGAGCAGTACTTC. Combining the CDR3 with reference TRBV30 and TRBJ2-7 gives the whole variable domain SQTIHQWPATLVQPVGSPLSLECTVEGTSNPNLYWYRQAAGRGLQLLFYSVGIGQISSEVPQNLSASRPQDRQFILSSKKLLLSDSGFYLCAWSPQGQEQYFGPGTRLTVT.

The chain links TRBV10-1 to TRBJ2-2; 8 positions match TRBD2. Trimming removed 6 bases from V and 6 bases from J; junction bases left unmatched: 3. Germline CDR1 reads WNHNN; CDR2 reads SYGVQD (reference sequence). CDR3 length equals 13 residues. In DNA, the CDR3 is TGCGCCAGCAGAAAAGCGGGAGCCGGGGAGCTGTTTTTT. Amino acid sequence: CASRKAGAGELFF.

V gene TRBV9 combines with J gene TRBJ1-4; D may be TRBD1 (6 bases). V lost 0 bases and J 0 bases, leaving 12 bases between the germline ends. The germline CDR1 and CDR2 sequences are SGDLS and YYNGEE. The CDR3 spans 17 residues. The CDR3 sequence is CASSVGTDRATNEKLFF. Here the CDR3 DNA reads TGTGCCAGCAGCGTAGGAACGGACAGAGCAACTAATGAAAAACTGTTTTTT.

This clone was recorded only once. This chain links TRBV11-2 with TRBJ1-3; perhaps TRBD1 as D (5 bases). V was cut by 3 bases and J by 3 bases, with 12 bases left in between. CDR3 length: 15 amino acids. Germline assignment: CDR1 SGHAT and CDR2 FQNNGV. CDR3 nucleotide sequence: TGTGCCAGCAGCTTCATTCCCGGGGGTGGAAACACCATATATTTT. It codes for CASSFIPGGGNTIYF.

V and J are TRBV27 and TRBJ2-5; 11 bases match TRBD2. Per germline, CDR1 MNHEY and CDR2 SMNVEV (reference sequence). The trim removed 3 bases at V and 5 bases at J, leaving 11 bases unmatched. This CDR3 spans 17 amino acids. This chain's CDR3 is CASSFPGLAAGTETQYF. The CDR3 DNA follows: TGTGCCAGCAGTTTCCCGGGACTAGCGGCGGGGACGGAGACCCAGTACTTC.

The J gene is TRBJ2-2, the V gene TRBV7-3, with D tentatively TRBD1 (6 bases). CDR1 and CDR2 (germline): SGHTA, FQGTGA. The CDR3 covers 16 residues. Trimming removed 0 bases from V and 5 bases from J, with 13 bases in between. The CDR3 sequence: CASSLTGTRGTGELFF. The CDR3 region has the DNA TGTGCCAGCAGCTTAACCGGGACAAGAGGGACCGGGGAGCTGTTTTTT.

The gene calls are TRBV5-4 and TRBJ1-1; 8 bases align to TRBD1. The V gene end was trimmed by 2 bases and the J gene end by 6 bases; junction bases not matched to a gene: 15. This CDR3 is 17 amino acids long. Germline V gene sequence: CDR1 SGHNT, CDR2 YYREEE (reference sequence). CDR3 residues: CASSLPQGATVGAEAFF. The CDR3, as DNA: TGTGCCAGCAGCTTACCCCAGGGGGCTACCGTCGGGGCTGAAGCTTTCTTT.

The chain combines TRBV9 with TRBJ2-1, with 7 bases matching TRBD2. Germline V gene lookup returns CDR1 SGDLS and CDR2 YYNGEE. The CDR3 is 15 residues long. V shed 9 bases and J 8 bases; nucleotides not matched to a gene: 17. In DNA form, the CDR3 reads TGTGCCACCGCGGCCGGGACTACCACTTCGGATGAGCAGTTCTTC. Translating it yields CATAAGTTTSDEQFF.

This clone is a singleton in its sample. The chain employs TRBV28 and TRBJ2-7; 8 nucleotides agree with TRBD1. Germline-derived CDR1 and CDR2 are MDHEN and SYDVKM. This CDR3 region has 14 residues. V lost 5 bases and J lost 2; bases outside the gene matches: 5. CDR3 protein: CASSRYRGAYEQYF. For the CDR3, the DNA is TGTGCCAGCAGTCGCTACAGGGGGGCCTACGAGCAGTACTTC.

The V call is TRBV6-1, the J call TRBJ2-7; 9 bases align to TRBD1. CDR3 length: 15 residues. The V segment lost 5 bases and the J segment 0 bases; nucleotides outside the gene matches: 5. Germline CDR1 and CDR2: MNHNS and SASEGT. CDR3 in amino acids: CASSPGTGTSYEQYF. The CDR3 bases are TGTGCCAGCAGTCCCGGGACAGGGACCTCCTACGAGCAGTACTTC.

CDR3 protein: CASSPELADYNEQFF. As DNA, the CDR3 is TGTGCCAGCAGCCCAGAACTAGCGGACTACAATGAGCAGTTCTTC. This chain joins TRBV7-3 and TRBJ2-1; 8 nucleotides match TRBD2. Trimming at V came to 5 bases and at J to 3 bases, leaving 6 bases not matched to a gene. The CDR3 consists of 15 residues. Germline lookup yields CDR1 SGHTA and CDR2 FQGTGA.

In regard to this clone: Relative to the germline gene, one junction end is altered; a read error may explain this. V gene TRBV5-1 combines with J gene TRBJ1-1, with D uncertain. Germline CDR1 and CDR2: SGHRS and YFSETQ. The CDR3 contains 11 residues. The CDR3 sequence is CASSFGSPSIF. The CDR3 DNA reads as TGCGCCAGCAGCTTCGGGTCGCCTTCTATCTTT. The full variable domain, rest sourced from reference TRBV5-1 and TRBJ1-1, is KAGVTQTPRYLIKTRGQQVTLSCSPISGHRSVSWYQQTPGQGLQFLFEYFSETQRNKGNFPGRFSGRQFSNSRSEMNVSTLELGDSALYLCASSFGSPSIFGQGTRLTVV.

V is TRBV30 and J is TRBJ1-3, with a tentative D call TRBD1 (5 bases). V dropped 3 bases and J dropped 2 bases, with 14 bases sitting between them. Germline CDR1 is GTSNPN and CDR2 is SVGIG (reference sequence). The CDR3 totals 15 residues. CDR3 protein: CAWRKIRGTGNTIYF. CDR3 nucleotides: TGTGCCTGGAGAAAAATTAGGGGAACTGGAAACACCATATATTTT.

This chain links TRBV25-1 with TRBJ2-5; no clear D gene. The DNA end is more similar to TRBJ2-7, so the J call may be wrong. The CDR3 contains 11 residues. Germline CDR1 MGHDK, CDR2 SYGVNS. For the CDR3, the DNA is TGTGCCAGCAGTGTAGCCTACGAGCAGTACTTC. It codes for CASSVAYEQYF.